Listed below are T cell receptor beta chains from one sample, sequenced in a study of shared clonotypes between healthy human individuals. Some clones are missing from TCRdb's copy, which holds only in-frame ones; the method was immunoSEQ multiplex PCR. The repertoire includes roughly 2,500,000 clones, roughly 93% of them detected once, and roughly 0.39% sits in the top ten. Sequencing was carried out using naive CD4+ T cells from PBMCs. These receptors were obtained from a young man in good health. Some clones in this sample may be carry-over from other donors' samples. Both conserved end residues are part of each CDR3. Fields, in order: clone size, J gene, V gene, D gene, CDR3 DNA, CDR3 protein. The D gene is left open where the match is weak. Clone size is stated in some rows and not others, as once, few, many or a class when expanded.

size: once
J: TRBJ2-1
V: TRBV11-3
D: TRBD1
DNA: TGTGCCAGCAGCCCGGGACAGGGGACGTACAATGAGCAGTTCTTC
CDR3: CASSPGQGTYNEQFF

size: .
J: TRBJ2-5
V: TRBV4-1
D: .
DNA: TGCGCCAGCAGCCAATTGGAGACCCAGTACTTC
CDR3: CASSQLETQYF

size: .
J: TRBJ2-2
V: TRBV11-3
D: .
DNA: TGTGCCAGCAGCTCCGGGCGGGCCGGGGAGCTGTTTTTT
CDR3: CASSSGRAGELFF

size: .
J: TRBJ2-5
V: TRBV7-9
D: TRBD2
DNA: TGTGCCAGCAGCTTCGGGACTAGCGGGATTTATGAGACCCAGTACTTC
CDR3: CASSFGTSGIYETQYF

size: few
J: TRBJ1-2
V: TRBV10-1
D: TRBD1
DNA: TGCGCCAGCAGAACGACAGGGGGCTGTGGCTACACCTTC
CDR3: CASRTTGGCGYTF

size: few
J: TRBJ2-2
V: TRBV4-1
D: TRBD2
DNA: TGCGCCAGCAGCCCCGGACTAGTGGCCGGGGAGCTGTTTTTT
CDR3: CASSPGLVAGELFF

size: .
J: TRBJ2-7
V: TRBV25-1
D: TRBD1
DNA: TGTGCCAGCAGTAGGACAGGGGGTCAATACGAGCAGTACTTC
CDR3: CASSRTGGQYEQYF

size: .
J: TRBJ2-7
V: TRBV9
D: TRBD1
DNA: TGTGCCAGCAGCGTCGGGACAGTGCCCTACGAGCAGTACTTC
CDR3: CASSVGTVPYEQYF

size: .
J: TRBJ2-5
V: TRBV23-1
D: .
DNA: TGCGCCAGCAGTCAATCGGCAGGGCGGGAGACCCAGTACTTC
CDR3: CASSQSAGRETQYF

size: .
J: TRBJ1-5
V: TRBV4-1
D: .
DNA: TGCGCCAGCAGCCAAGACTCTCAGGGGTCGGGTCGCAATCAGCCCCAGCATTTT
CDR3: CASSQDSQGSGRNQPQHF

size: .
J: TRBJ2-1
V: TRBV6-6
D: .
DNA: TGTGCCAGCACCCGAAGGTCGCGGACTGACAATGAGCAGTTCTTC
CDR3: CASTRRSRTDNEQFF

size: once
J: TRBJ2-1
V: TRBV7-9
D: .
DNA: TGTGCCAGCAGCTCATATCACCACCGACCGAACGACTACAATGAGCAGTTCTTC
CDR3: CASSSYHHRPNDYNEQFF

size: .
J: TRBJ2-7
V: TRBV13
D: TRBD2
DNA: TGTGCCAGCAGGACAAGCGGGAGGCGTAACGAGCAGTACTTC
CDR3: CASRTSGRRNEQYF

size: .
J: TRBJ2-5
V: TRBV11-2
D: TRBD1
DNA: TGTGCCAGCAGCCAGTCGACAGGGGGAATGGAGACCCAGTACTTC
CDR3: CASSQSTGGMETQYF

size: .
J: TRBJ1-1
V: TRBV11-1
D: .
DNA: TGTGCCAGCAGTTCTGGCCTGAACACTGAAGCTTTCTTT
CDR3: CASSSGLNTEAFF

size: .
J: TRBJ2-1
V: TRBV15
D: TRBD2
DNA: TGTGCCACCAGCAGAGATCTCCGTAGCGGGAGGGCCAACGATGAGCAGTTCTTC
CDR3: CATSRDLRSGRANDEQFF

size: .
J: TRBJ1-4
V: TRBV7-2
D: .
DNA: TGTGCCAGCAGCCCTGGACAGACGCGGGAAAAACTGTTTTTT
CDR3: CASSPGQTREKLFF

size: .
J: TRBJ1-1
V: TRBV6-9
D: .
DNA: TGTGCCAGCAGTTTCCCACCAGGGGCGCTGAGCACTGAAGCTTTCTTT
CDR3: CASSFPPGALSTEAFF

size: .
J: TRBJ2-7
V: TRBV9
D: .
DNA: TGTGCCAGCAGCCCCACTTCCTTGACAGGAACCTACGAGCAGTACTTC
CDR3: CASSPTSLTGTYEQYF

size: .
J: TRBJ2-4
V: TRBV28
D: .
DNA: TGTGCCAGCAGTTTCTCCCGTCTGGGGGCACAGTACTTC
CDR3: CASSFSRLGAQYF

size: .
J: TRBJ2-3
V: TRBV7-2
D: .
DNA: TGTGCCAGCAGCTTAGTCCCGGGGCTACTAGCCGGAGGAGCAGATACGCAGTATTTT
CDR3: CASSLVPGLLAGGADTQYF

size: once
J: TRBJ1-5
V: TRBV6-1
D: .
DNA: TGTGCCAGCAGTGAAATCTGGGCAGCAAATCAGCCCCAGCATTTT
CDR3: CASSEIWAANQPQHF

size: .
J: TRBJ1-1
V: TRBV7-3
D: TRBD1
DNA: TGTGCCAGCAGCCCCGGGACAGGGGGAGCTTTCTTT
CDR3: CASSPGTGGAFF

size: .
J: TRBJ2-5
V: TRBV6-1
D: TRBD1
DNA: TGTGCCAGCAGTGAAGCGACAGGGGGTTATTTTTTTAAGACCCAGTACTTC
CDR3: CASSEATGGYFFKTQYF

size: .
J: TRBJ2-7
V: TRBV7-6
D: TRBD1
DNA: TGTGCCAGCAGCTTAAGACAGGGGGCGGGACACGAGCAGTACTTC
CDR3: CASSLRQGAGHEQYF

size: .
J: TRBJ2-3
V: TRBV7-3
D: .
DNA: TGTGCCAGCAGCTTTCTAGCCCAAGTCGGGACGCAGTATTTT
CDR3: CASSFLAQVGTQYF

size: .
J: TRBJ2-1
V: TRBV5-4
D: TRBD2
DNA: TGTGCCAGCAGCCCTACCGCAGCGGGAGGGCCCAATGAGCAGTTCTTC
CDR3: CASSPTAAGGPNEQFF

size: once
J: TRBJ1-4
V: TRBV15
D: .
DNA: TGTGCCACCAGCAGAGATGTGGGTATGGGGGAAAAACTGTTTTTT
CDR3: CATSRDVGMGEKLFF

size: .
J: TRBJ1-1
V: TRBV6-1
D: .
DNA: TGTGCCAGCAGTGAAGGGGGTAGGGGGGAAGCTTTCTTT
CDR3: CASSEGGRGEAFF

size: .
J: TRBJ2-5
V: TRBV11-2
D: .
DNA: TGTGCCAGCGGGGAGAGGGCGGAGACCCAGTACTTC
CDR3: CASGERAETQYF

size: few
J: TRBJ1-5
V: TRBV6-5
D: .
DNA: TGTGCCAGCAGAGGACAGTCCAATCAGCCCCAGCATTTT
CDR3: CASRGQSNQPQHF

size: .
J: TRBJ2-7
V: TRBV28
D: .
DNA: TGTGCCAGCAGCCCGGGGGGACAGACGTACGAGCAGTACTTC
CDR3: CASSPGGQTYEQYF

size: .
J: TRBJ1-1
V: TRBV18
D: TRBD1
DNA: TGTGCCAGCTCACCAGGGACAGGGGGGCACACTGAAGCTTTCTTT
CDR3: CASSPGTGGHTEAFF

size: .
J: TRBJ1-2
V: TRBV6-1
D: TRBD1
DNA: TGTGCCAGCACACTGGACAGGGGCTTTGGCTACACCTTC
CDR3: CASTLDRGFGYTF

size: .
J: TRBJ1-3
V: TRBV5-1
D: .
DNA: TGCGCCAGCAGCTTCATAGGACAGAAGAGCTCTGGAAACACCATATATTTT
CDR3: CASSFIGQKSSGNTIYF

size: .
J: TRBJ1-5
V: TRBV7-9
D: .
DNA: TGTGCCAGCAGCCGGGGGACATCCACCAACACTCAGCCCCAGCATTTT
CDR3: CASSRGTSTNTQPQHF

size: .
J: TRBJ1-5
V: TRBV6-1
D: .
DNA: TGTGCCAGCACATCGGCCCTTGGGGGCAATCAGCCCCAGCATTTT
CDR3: CASTSALGGNQPQHF

size: .
J: TRBJ1-1
V: TRBV7-9
D: .
DNA: TGTGCCAGCAGGTTGAGCGATGAAGCTTTCTTT
CDR3: CASRLSDEAFF

size: .
J: TRBJ2-1
V: TRBV27
D: TRBD2
DNA: TGTGCCAGCAGCTCGACTAGCGGATCCTACAATGAGCAGTTCTTC
CDR3: CASSSTSGSYNEQFF

size: .
J: TRBJ2-5
V: TRBV5-6
D: TRBD1
DNA: TGTGCCAGCAGCCCGGGACAGGGGGCAACCCAGTACTTC
CDR3: CASSPGQGATQYF

size: once
J: TRBJ1-1
V: TRBV5-1
D: .
DNA: TGCGCCAGCAGCCCCGGGGCTCAGAGGACTGAAGCTTTCTTT
CDR3: CASSPGAQRTEAFF

size: .
J: TRBJ2-7
V: TRBV19
D: .
DNA: TGTGCCAGTAGTATCGGCAGCCCCTACGAGCAGTACTTC
CDR3: CASSIGSPYEQYF

size: .
J: TRBJ2-3
V: TRBV28
D: TRBD2
DNA: TGTGCCAGCGGGGTAGCGGGAGGGCCAACAGATACGCAGTATTTT
CDR3: CASGVAGGPTDTQYF

size: .
J: TRBJ2-7
V: TRBV7-2
D: TRBD1
DNA: TGTGCCAGCAGCTTAGACAGGGGGAGCTACGAGCAGTACTTC
CDR3: CASSLDRGSYEQYF

size: .
J: TRBJ2-5
V: TRBV4-1
D: TRBD2
DNA: TGCGCCAGCAGCCAAGGGTCCGGCGGGAGTGGGGCAGAGACCCAGTACTTC
CDR3: CASSQGSGGSGAETQYF

size: .
J: TRBJ2-7
V: TRBV11-1
D: .
DNA: TGTGCCAGCAGCTTAACTCCCGGCCGAGGGGCCTACGAGCAGTACTTC
CDR3: CASSLTPGRGAYEQYF

size: .
J: TRBJ1-2
V: TRBV11-1
D: .
DNA: TGTGCCAGCAGTCTAAACAGGGACGGCTACACCTTC
CDR3: CASSLNRDGYTF

size: .
J: TRBJ1-5
V: TRBV2
D: .
DNA: TGTGCCAGCAGGTCCGAGGGGAATCAGCCCCAGCATTTT
CDR3: CASRSEGNQPQHF

size: .
J: TRBJ1-2
V: TRBV5-6
D: .
DNA: TGTGCCAGCAGCCGGGGCGGGTATGGCTACACCTTC
CDR3: CASSRGGYGYTF

size: .
J: TRBJ1-5
V: TRBV6-6
D: .
DNA: TGTGCCAGCAGAGCAGGGCCGGATCAGCCCCAGCATTTT
CDR3: CASRAGPDQPQHF

size: .
J: TRBJ2-2
V: TRBV5-1
D: TRBD2
DNA: TGCGCCAGCAGCCTCCTAGCGGGAATGGGAACCGGGGAGCTGTTTTTT
CDR3: CASSLLAGMGTGELFF

size: .
J: TRBJ2-7
V: TRBV6-6
D: .
DNA: TGTGCCAGCAGTTACGGAATAGGCGTCAGAGCCTACGAGCAGTACTTC
CDR3: CASSYGIGVRAYEQYF

size: .
J: TRBJ2-6
V: TRBV13
D: TRBD2
DNA: TGTGCCAGCAGCTTCGGACTAGCGGGGGGCTCTGGGGCCAACGTCCTGACTTTC
CDR3: CASSFGLAGGSGANVLTF

size: .
J: TRBJ2-2
V: TRBV28
D: .
DNA: TGTGCCAGCATTCGGGAGAGGACCGGGGAGCTGTTTTTT
CDR3: CASIRERTGELFF

size: .
J: TRBJ2-7
V: TRBV27
D: TRBD1
DNA: TGTGCCAGATTTGAAGACAGGGGGAGCGAGCAGTACTTC
CDR3: CARFEDRGSEQYF